This T cell receptor (beta chain) derives from a study of identical twins. TCRdb redid the calling of the 5' RACE reads with MiXCR, one entry per CDR3 protein. The sample carries about 720,000 distinct CDR3 sequences, around a sixth recorded once. The CDR3 length is 15 residues. Germline V gene lookup returns CDR1 MNHEY and CDR2 SMNVEV (reference sequence). The ends were cut back, 11 bases at V and 4 bases at J, with 20 bases in the middle. The same sample was also used in a study of T cells expressing NK-cell markers.

This clonotype originated in a young woman in good health. Sequenced input: PBMCs. The gene calls are TRBV27 and TRBJ2-2; D may be TRBD2 (6 bases). CDR3 bases: TGTGCCTCCCTTTCGAGGAGGGCCGGCACCGGGGAGCTGTTTTTT. Amino acids: CASLSRRAGTGELFF.